Each of the 3 T cell receptor beta chains below was sequenced from the same sample in a study of CD8 T cells in ankylosing spondylitis. TCRdb re-analysed the 5' RACE reads in MiXCR, keeping a single row per CDR3 protein. The sample lists 300,000 to 400,000 distinct CDR3 sequences; roughly 14% were seen once. Sequencing input: blood, either unsorted or a sorted T cell fraction (not recorded which). The receptors shown here come from a male donor with ankylosing spondylitis or in good health (not recorded which).

This clonotype was recorded a few times. The chain links TRBV20-1 to TRBJ2-3, with 16 nucleotides matching TRBD2. Germline V CDR1 and CDR2: DFQATT, SNEGSKA (reference sequence). The CDR3 is 18 amino acids. Losses at the gene ends were 3 bases for V and 4 bases for J; bases not matched to a gene: 10. This chain's CDR3 is CSASLGLAGGVLADTQYF. Here the CDR3 DNA reads TGCAGTGCTAGCCTGGGACTAGCGGGGGGGGTTTTAGCAGATACGCAGTATTTT.

In its sample, this clonotype was seen a few times. V is TRBV20-1 and J is TRBJ2-5; possibly TRBD1 or TRBD2 for D (5 bases each). Germline V gene sequence: CDR1 DFQATT, CDR2 SNEGSKA (reference sequence). V was trimmed by 7 bases and J by 1 base, leaving 13 bases between them. This CDR3 has 13 residues. CDR3 region: CSVRADIQETQYF. The CDR3 region has the DNA TGCAGTGTGCGAGCGGACATCCAAGAGACCCAGTACTTC.

The sample holds many counts of this clonotype. The CDR3 protein is CASSPLGHTGELFF. CDR3 nucleotide sequence: TGCGCCAGCAGCCCCCTCGGGCACACCGGGGAGCTGTTTTTT. The genes are TRBV5-1 and TRBJ2-2; no reliable D call. Germline CDR1 SGHRS, CDR2 YFSETQ. Trimming cost V 4 bases and J 3 bases, with 10 bases left between them. The CDR3 is 14 residues long.